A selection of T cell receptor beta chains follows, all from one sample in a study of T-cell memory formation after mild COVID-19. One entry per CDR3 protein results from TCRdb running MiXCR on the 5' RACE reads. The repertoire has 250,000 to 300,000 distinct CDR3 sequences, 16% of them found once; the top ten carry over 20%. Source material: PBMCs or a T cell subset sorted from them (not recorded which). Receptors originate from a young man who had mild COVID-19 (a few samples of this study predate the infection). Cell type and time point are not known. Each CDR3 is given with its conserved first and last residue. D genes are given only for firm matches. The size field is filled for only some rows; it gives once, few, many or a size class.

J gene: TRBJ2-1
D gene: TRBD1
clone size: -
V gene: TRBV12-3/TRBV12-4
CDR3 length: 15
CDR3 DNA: TGTGCCAGCGGCCCCCCGAGCAGGGGGACGAATGAGCAGTTCTTC
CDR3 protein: CASGPPSRGTNEQFF

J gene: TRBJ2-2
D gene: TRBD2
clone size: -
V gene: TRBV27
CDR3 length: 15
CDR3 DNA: TGTGCCAGCAGACCGGGACTAGGGAACACCGGGGAGCTGTTTTTT
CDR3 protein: CASRPGLGNTGELFF

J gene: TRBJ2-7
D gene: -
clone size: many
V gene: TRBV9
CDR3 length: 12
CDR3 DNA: TGTGCCAGCAGCGTAGGGGCAGGGGAGCAGTACTTC
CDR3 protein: CASSVGAGEQYF

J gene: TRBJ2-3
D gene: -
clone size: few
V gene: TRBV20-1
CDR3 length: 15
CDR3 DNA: TGCAGTGCTAGAACTCGGGGGTCTAGCACAGATACGCAGTATTTT
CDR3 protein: CSARTRGSSTDTQYF

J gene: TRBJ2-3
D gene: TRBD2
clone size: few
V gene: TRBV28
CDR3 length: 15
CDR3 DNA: TGTGCCAGCAGTTTGAGAGCGGGGGACACAGATACGCAGTATTTT
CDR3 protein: CASSLRAGDTDTQYF

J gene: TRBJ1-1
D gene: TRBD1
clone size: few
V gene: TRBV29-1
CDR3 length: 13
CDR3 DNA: TGCAGCTCCGGGGACAGCCTGAACACTGAAGCTTTCTTT
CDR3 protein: CSSGDSLNTEAFF

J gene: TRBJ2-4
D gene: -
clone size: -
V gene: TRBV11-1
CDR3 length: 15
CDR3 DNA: TGTGCCAGCAGGAGCGGCTCAGGGGCCAAAAACATTCAGTACTTC
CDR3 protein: CASRSGSGAKNIQYF

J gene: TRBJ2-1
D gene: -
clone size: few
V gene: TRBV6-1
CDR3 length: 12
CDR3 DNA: TGTGCCAGCGATATAGGGTACAATGAGCAGTTCTTC
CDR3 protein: CASDIGYNEQFF

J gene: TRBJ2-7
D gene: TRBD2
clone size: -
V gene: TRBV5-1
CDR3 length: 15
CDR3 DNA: TGCGCCAGCAGCCTGGGACTAGCGGGGGTGGACGAGCAGTACTTC
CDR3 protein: CASSLGLAGVDEQYF

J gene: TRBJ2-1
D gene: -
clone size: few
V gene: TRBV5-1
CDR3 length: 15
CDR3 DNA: TGCGCCAGCAGCCCGGAGGCCCAACCCTGGTATGAGCAGTTCTTC
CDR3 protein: CASSPEAQPWYEQFF

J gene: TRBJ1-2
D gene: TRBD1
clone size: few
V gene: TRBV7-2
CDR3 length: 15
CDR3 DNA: TGTGCCAGCAGCCCGGACAGGAGTGGTGCGTATGGCTACACCTTC
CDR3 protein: CASSPDRSGAYGYTF

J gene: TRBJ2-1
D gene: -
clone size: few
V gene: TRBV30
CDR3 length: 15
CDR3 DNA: TGTGTCCTGCGGGGCAGTCTCTTCGCGTACAATGAGCAGTTCTTC
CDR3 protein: CVLRGSLFAYNEQFF

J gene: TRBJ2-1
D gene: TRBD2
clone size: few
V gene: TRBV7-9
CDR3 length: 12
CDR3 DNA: TGTGCCAGCAGCTTCGGACTAGATGAGCAGTTCTTC
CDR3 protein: CASSFGLDEQFF

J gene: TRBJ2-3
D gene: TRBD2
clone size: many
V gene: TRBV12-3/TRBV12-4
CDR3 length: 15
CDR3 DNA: TGTGCCAGCAGCTATCGTAGCGGGGGGCAGAATACGCAGTATTTT
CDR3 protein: CASSYRSGGQNTQYF

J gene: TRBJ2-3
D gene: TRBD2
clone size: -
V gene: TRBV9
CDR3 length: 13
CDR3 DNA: TGTGCCAGCAGCGTAGGGGGGGGAGATACGCAGTATTTT
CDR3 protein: CASSVGGGDTQYF

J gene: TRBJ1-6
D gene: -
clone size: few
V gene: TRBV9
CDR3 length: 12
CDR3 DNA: TGTGCCAGCAGCGTAGGGGTGGTACCCCTCCACTTT
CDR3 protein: CASSVGVVPLHF

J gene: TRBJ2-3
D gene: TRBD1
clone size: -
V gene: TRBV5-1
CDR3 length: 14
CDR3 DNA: TGCGCCAGCAGCTTGGGACAGGGTAAAGATACGCAGTATTTT
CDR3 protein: CASSLGQGKDTQYF

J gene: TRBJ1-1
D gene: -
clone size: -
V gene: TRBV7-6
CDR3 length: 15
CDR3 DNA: TGTGCCAGCAGCTTAGCGGTAGGGCCGGACACTGAAGCTTTCTTT
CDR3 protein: CASSLAVGPDTEAFF

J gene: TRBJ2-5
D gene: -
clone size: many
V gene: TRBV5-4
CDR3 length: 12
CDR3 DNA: TGTGCCAGCAGCTTGTCCCAAGAGACCCAGTACTTC
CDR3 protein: CASSLSQETQYF

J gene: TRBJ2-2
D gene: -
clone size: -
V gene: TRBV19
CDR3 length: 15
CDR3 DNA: TGTGCCAGTACCAGGAGGGGTGGGAACACCGGGGAGCTGTTTTTT
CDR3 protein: CASTRRGGNTGELFF

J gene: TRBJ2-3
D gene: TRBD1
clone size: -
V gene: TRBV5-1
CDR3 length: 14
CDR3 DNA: TGCGCCAGCAGCTCGACAACAGGGGCAAATACGCAGTATTTT
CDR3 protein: CASSSTTGANTQYF

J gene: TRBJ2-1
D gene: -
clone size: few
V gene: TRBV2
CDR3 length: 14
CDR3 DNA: TGTGCCAGCAGTGAACTCCGCTCCTACAATGAGCAGTTCTTC
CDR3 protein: CASSELRSYNEQFF

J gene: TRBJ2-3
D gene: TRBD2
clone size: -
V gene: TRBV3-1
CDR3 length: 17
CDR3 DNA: TGTGCCAGCAGCCATAGGACTAGCGGGGGGGGACGAGATACGCAGTATTTT
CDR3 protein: CASSHRTSGGGRDTQYF

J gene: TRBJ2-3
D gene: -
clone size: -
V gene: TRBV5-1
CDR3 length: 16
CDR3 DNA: TGCGCCAGCAGCTTGGACGGAGGGTGGGAAGCAGATACGCAGTATTTT
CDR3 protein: CASSLDGGWEADTQYF

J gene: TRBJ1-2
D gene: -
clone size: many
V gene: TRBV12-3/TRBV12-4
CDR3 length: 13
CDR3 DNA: TGTGCCAGCAGTCCCTTGACGGGGGCAGGCTACACCTTC
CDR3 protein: CASSPLTGAGYTF

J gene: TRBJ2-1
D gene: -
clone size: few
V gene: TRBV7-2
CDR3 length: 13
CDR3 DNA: TGTGCCAGCCGTTCAGATCCCTACAATGAGCAGTTCTTC
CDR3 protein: CASRSDPYNEQFF

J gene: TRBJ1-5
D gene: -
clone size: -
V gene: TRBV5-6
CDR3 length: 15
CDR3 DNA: TGTGCCAGCAGCCCCGCGGGGGTATCCAATCAGCCCCAGCATTTT
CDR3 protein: CASSPAGVSNQPQHF

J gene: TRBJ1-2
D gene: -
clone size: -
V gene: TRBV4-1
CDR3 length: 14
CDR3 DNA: TGCGCCAGCAGCCAGTCGACAGCTAACTATGGCTACACCTTC
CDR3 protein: CASSQSTANYGYTF

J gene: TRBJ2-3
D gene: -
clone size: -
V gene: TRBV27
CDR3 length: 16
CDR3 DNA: TGTGCCAGCTCCCTTAGGGTGTCAAGGGTCGAAGATACGCAGTATTTT
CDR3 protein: CASSLRVSRVEDTQYF

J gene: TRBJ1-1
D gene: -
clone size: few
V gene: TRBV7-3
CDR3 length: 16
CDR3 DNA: TGTGCCAGCAGCTTAGATGGTCTCAGGGATCGTACTGAAGCTTTCTTT
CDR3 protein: CASSLDGLRDRTEAFF

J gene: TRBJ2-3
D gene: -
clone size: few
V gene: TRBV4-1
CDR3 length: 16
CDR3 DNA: TGCGCCAGCAGCCGGGGGGGACAGGATGGGGCAGATACGCAGTATTTT
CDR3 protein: CASSRGGQDGADTQYF

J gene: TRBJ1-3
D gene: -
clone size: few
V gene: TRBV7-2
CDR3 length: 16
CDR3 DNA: TGTGCCAGCAGTAAGCCGGGACGGCCCTCTGGAAACACCATATATTTT
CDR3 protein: CASSKPGRPSGNTIYF

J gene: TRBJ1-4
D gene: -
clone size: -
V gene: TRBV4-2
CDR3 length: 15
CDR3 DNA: TGTGCCAGCAGCCAAGAGGCGGGACCTAATGAAAAACTGTTTTTT
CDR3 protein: CASSQEAGPNEKLFF

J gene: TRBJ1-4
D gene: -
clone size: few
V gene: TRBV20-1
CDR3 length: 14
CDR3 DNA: TGCAGTGCTCCGACAGAGAAGGAACCTGAAAAACTGTTTTTT
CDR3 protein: CSAPTEKEPEKLFF

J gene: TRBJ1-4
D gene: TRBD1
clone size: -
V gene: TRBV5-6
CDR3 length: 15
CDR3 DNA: TGTGCCAGCAGCAGACAGGGGACTGCTAATGAAAAACTGTTTTTT
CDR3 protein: CASSRQGTANEKLFF

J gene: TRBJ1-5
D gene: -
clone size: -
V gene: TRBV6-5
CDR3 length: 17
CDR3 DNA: TGTGCCAGCAGTTACTCGAAGGGGGGCGCGGGCAATCAGCCCCAGCATTTT
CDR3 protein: CASSYSKGGAGNQPQHF

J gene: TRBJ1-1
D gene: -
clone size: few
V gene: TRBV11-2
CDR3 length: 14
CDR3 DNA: TGTGCCAGCAGCTTAGTTATGGCAAACACTGAAGCTTTCTTT
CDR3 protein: CASSLVMANTEAFF

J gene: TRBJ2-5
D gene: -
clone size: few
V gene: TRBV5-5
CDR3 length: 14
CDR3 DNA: TGTGCCAGCAGCTTGGTGGACGGCGAAGAGACCCAGTACTTC
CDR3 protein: CASSLVDGEETQYF

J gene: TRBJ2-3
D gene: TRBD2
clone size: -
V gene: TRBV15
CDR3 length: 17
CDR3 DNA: TGTGCCACCAGCAGAGATGCAGGACTAGCGGGGACAGATACGCAGTATTTT
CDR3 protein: CATSRDAGLAGTDTQYF

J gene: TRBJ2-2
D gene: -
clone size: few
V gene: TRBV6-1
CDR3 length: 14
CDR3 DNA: TGTGCCAGCAGCCGGGGTGTGGACACCGGGGAGCTGTTTTTT
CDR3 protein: CASSRGVDTGELFF

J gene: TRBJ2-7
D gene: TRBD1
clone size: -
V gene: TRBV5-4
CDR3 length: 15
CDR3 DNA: TGTGCCAGCAGCTTGGTGACAGGGGCTGACTACGAGCAGTACTTC
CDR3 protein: CASSLVTGADYEQYF